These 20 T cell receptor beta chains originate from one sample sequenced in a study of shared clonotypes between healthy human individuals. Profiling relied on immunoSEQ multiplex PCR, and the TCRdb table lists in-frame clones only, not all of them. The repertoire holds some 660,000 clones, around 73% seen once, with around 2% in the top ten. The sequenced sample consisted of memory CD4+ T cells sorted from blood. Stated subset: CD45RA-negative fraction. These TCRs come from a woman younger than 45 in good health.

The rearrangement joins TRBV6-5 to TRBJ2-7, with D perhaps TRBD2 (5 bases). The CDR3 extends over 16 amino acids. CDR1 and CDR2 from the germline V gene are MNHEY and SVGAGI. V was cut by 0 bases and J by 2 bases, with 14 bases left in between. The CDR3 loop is CASSYSSLATTYEQYF. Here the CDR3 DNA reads TGTGCCAGCAGTTACTCGAGCCTAGCAACTACCTACGAGCAGTACTTC.

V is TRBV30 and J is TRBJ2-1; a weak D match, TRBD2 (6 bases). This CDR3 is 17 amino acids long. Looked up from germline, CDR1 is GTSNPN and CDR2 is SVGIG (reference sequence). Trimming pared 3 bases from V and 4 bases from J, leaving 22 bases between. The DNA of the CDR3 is TGTGCCTGGAGGGGCAGAGCGGGCCCGGAGGCTTACAATGAGCAGTTCTTC. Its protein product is CAWRGRAGPEAYNEQFF.

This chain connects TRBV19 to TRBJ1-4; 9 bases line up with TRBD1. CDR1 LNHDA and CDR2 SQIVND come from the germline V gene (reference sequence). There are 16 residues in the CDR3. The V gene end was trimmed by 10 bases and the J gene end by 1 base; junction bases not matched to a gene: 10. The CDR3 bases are TGTGCCACCGGGACAGGGATAGGTCGAACTAATGAAAAACTGTTTTTT. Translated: CATGTGIGRTNEKLFF.

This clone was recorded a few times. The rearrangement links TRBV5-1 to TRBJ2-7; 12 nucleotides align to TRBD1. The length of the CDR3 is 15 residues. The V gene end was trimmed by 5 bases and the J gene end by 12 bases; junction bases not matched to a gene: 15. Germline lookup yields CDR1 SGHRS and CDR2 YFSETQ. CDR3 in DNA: TGCGCCAGCAGGGACCCGGGACAGGGGGCAGGTGAACGGTACTTC. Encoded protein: CASRDPGQGAGERYF. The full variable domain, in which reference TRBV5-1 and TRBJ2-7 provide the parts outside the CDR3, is KAGVTQTPRYLIKTRGQQVTLSCSPISGHRSVSWYQQTPGQGLQFLFEYFSETQRNKGNFPGRFSGRQFSNSRSEMNVSTLELGDSALYLCASRDPGQGAGERYFGPGTRLTVT.

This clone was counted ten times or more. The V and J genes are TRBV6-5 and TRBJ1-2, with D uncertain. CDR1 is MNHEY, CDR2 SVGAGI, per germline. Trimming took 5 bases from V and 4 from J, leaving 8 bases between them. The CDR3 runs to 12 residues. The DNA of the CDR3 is TGTGCCAGCAGTAAATGGGGCTATGGCTACACCTTC. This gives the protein CASSKWGYGYTF.

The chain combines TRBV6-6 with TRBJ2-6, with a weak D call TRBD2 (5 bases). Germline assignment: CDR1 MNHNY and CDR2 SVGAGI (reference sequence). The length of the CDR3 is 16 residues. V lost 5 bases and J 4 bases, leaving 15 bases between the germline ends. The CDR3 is CASSRADGTGANVLTF. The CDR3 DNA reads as TGTGCCAGCAGTCGAGCGGACGGAACCGGGGCCAACGTCCTGACTTTC.

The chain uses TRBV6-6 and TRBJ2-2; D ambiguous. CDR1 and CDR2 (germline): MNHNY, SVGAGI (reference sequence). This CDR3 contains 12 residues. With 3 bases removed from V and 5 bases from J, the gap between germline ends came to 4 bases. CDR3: CASSYKTGELFF. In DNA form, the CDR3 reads TGTGCCAGCAGTTATAAGACCGGGGAGCTGTTTTTT.

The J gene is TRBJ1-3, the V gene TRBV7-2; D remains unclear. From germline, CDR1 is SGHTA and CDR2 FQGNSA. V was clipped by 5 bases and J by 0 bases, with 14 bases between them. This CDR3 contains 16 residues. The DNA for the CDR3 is TGTGCCAGCAGCCCATGGGCAGACCCCTCTGGAAACACCATATATTTT. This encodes CASSPWADPSGNTIYF.

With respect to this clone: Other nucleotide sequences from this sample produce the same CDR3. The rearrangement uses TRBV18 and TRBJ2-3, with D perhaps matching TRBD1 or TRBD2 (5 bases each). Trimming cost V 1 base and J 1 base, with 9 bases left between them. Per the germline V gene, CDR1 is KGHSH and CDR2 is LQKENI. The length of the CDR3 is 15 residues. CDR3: CASSPRGSGTDTQYF. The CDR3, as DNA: TGTGCCAGCTCACCACGGGGGTCCGGCACAGATACGCAGTATTTT.

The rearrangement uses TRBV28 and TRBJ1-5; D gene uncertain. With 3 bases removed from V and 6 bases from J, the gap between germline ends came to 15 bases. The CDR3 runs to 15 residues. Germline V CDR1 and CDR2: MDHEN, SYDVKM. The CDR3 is CASSLNPDSPQPQHF. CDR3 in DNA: TGTGCCAGCAGTTTGAACCCGGATTCCCCTCAGCCCCAGCATTTT.

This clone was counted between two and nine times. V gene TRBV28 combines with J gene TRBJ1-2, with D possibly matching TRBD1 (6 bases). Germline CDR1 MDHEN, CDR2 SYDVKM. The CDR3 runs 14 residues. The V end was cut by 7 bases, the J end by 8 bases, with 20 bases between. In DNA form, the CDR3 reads TGTGCCAGCACCTCAGGCCCCAGGGGTCGGGGCTACACCTTC. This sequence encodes CASTSGPRGRGYTF.

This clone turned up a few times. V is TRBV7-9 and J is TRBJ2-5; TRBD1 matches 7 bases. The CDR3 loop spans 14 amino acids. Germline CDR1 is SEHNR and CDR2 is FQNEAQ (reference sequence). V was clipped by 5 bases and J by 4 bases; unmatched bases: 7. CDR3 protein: CASSPLTGAETQYF. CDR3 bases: TGTGCCAGCAGCCCCCTCACAGGGGCAGAGACCCAGTACTTC.

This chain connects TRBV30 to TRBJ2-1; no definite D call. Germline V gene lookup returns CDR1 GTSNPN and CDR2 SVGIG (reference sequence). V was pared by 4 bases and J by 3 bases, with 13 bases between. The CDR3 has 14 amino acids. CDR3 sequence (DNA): TGTGCCTGGACTCAGAGCCCCCTCTACAATGAGCAGTTCTTC. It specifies CAWTQSPLYNEQFF.

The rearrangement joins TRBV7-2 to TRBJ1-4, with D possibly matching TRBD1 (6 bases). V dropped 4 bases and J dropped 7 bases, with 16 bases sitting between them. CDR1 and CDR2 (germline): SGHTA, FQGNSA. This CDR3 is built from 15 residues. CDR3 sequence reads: CASSSWGARTEKLFF. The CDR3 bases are TGTGCCAGCAGCTCTTGGGGGGCACGGACTGAAAAACTGTTTTTT. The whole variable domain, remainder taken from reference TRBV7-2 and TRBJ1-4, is GAGVSQSPSNKVTEKGKDVELRCDPISGHTALYWYRQSLGQGLEFLIYFQGNSAPDKSGLPSDRFSAERTGGSVSTLTIQRTQQEDSAVYLCASSSWGARTEKLFFGSGTQLSVL.

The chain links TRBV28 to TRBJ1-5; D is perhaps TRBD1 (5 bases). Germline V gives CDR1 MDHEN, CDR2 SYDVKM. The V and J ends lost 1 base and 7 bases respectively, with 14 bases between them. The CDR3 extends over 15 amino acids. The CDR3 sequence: CASSLLGTRGQPQHF. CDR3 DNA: TGTGCCAGCAGTTTATTGGGGACGAGGGGCCAGCCCCAGCATTTT.

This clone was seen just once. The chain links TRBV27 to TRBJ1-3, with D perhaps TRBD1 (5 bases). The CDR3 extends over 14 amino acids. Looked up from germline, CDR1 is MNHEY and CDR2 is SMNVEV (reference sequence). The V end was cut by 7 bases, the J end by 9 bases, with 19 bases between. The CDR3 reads CASKDGARFGTIYF. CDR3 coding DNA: TGTGCCAGCAAGGACGGGGCTCGGTTTGGCACCATATATTTT.

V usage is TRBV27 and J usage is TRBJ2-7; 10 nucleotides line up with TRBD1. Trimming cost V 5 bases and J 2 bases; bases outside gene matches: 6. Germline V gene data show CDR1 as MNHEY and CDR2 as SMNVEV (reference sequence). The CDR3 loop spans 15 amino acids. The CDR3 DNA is TGTGCCAGCAGTCCCCGGGACAGGGGCCCCTACGAGCAGTACTTC. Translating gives CASSPRDRGPYEQYF.

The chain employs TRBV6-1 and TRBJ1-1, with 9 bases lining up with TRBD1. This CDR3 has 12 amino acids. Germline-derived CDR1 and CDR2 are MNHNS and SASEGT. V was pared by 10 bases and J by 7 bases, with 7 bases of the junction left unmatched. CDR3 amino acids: CATGTGFNEAFF. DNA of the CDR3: TGTGCCACTGGGACAGGGTTCAATGAAGCTTTCTTT.

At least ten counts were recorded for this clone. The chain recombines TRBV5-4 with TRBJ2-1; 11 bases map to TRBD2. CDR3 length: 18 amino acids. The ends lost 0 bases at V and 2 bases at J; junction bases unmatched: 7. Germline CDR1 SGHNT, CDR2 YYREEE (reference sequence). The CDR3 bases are TGTGCCAGCAGCTTGGATGGCTCGGGACTAGCGGCCTACAATGAGCAGTTCTTC. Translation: CASSLDGSGLAAYNEQFF.

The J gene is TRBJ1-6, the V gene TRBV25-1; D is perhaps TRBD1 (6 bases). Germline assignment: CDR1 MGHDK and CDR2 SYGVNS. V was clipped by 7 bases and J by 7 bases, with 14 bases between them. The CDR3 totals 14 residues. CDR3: CASTGTGYNSPLHF. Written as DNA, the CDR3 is TGTGCCAGCACTGGAACAGGGTACAATTCACCCCTCCACTTT. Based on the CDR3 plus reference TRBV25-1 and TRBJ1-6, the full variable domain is EADIYQTPRYLVIGTGKKITLECSQTMGHDKMYWYQQDPGMELHLIHYSYGVNSTEKGDLSSESTVSRIRTEHFPLTLESARPSHTSQYLCASTGTGYNSPLHFGNGTRLTVT.